Listed below are T cell receptor beta chains from one sample, sequenced in a study of early T cells in non-severe SARS-CoV-2 infection. TCRdb passed the 5' RACE reads through MiXCR, listing each CDR3 protein once. The sample has tens of thousands of distinct CDR3 sequences, about 10% seen once. The source was whole blood, collected at baseline. The receptors originated from an adult who was a healthcare worker with PCR-confirmed SARS-CoV-2 infection or an uninfected control (not recorded which). Both conserved end residues are part of each CDR3. A D gene is named only where the DNA matches it firmly. A row's size may be missing; if present it is once, few, many or a size class.

J	V	size	D	CDR3	DNA
TRBJ2-7	TRBV29-1	few	.	CSADSVGGSEQYF	TGCAGCGCTGACAGCGTCGGAGGCAGCGAGCAGTACTTC
TRBJ1-1	TRBV3-1	many	.	CASSQQSIRPEAFF	TGTGCCAGCAGCCAACAATCGATACGCCCTGAAGCTTTCTTT
TRBJ2-7	TRBV7-6	many	.	CASSSREDEQYF	TGTGCCAGCAGCTCCAGAGAGGACGAGCAGTACTTC
TRBJ2-2	TRBV6-5	few	.	CASSYSEPAAGAGELFF	TGTGCCAGCAGTTACTCAGAGCCGGCGGCCGGCGCCGGGGAGCTGTTTTTT
TRBJ2-3	TRBV25-1	.	TRBD1	CASSEGDRGDTQYF	TGTGCCAGCAGTGAAGGCGACAGGGGGGATACGCAGTATTTT
TRBJ2-3	TRBV7-9	.	.	CASSFAGSDTQYF	TGTGCCAGCAGCTTCGCTGGGTCAGATACGCAGTATTTT
TRBJ2-3	TRBV21-1	many	.	CAPGGSRTDTQYF	TGTGCCCCGGGGGGGAGTCGCACAGATACGCAGTATTTT
TRBJ2-1	TRBV15	many	.	CATSREGPGREHNEQFF	TGTGCCACCAGCAGAGAAGGCCCCGGCAGGGAGCACAATGAGCAGTTCTTC
TRBJ2-5	TRBV2	.	.	CASSRLQETQYF	TGTGCCAGCAGTCGTCTACAGGAGACCCAGTACTTC
TRBJ2-5	TRBV6-1	once	.	CAGALGLTQETQYF	TGTGCCGGCGCGTTGGGACTTACACAAGAGACCCAGTACTTC
TRBJ2-7	TRBV5-6	.	TRBD2	CASRKRTSGKSGEQYF	TGTGCCAGCAGGAAAAGGACTAGCGGGAAATCCGGCGAGCAGTACTTC
TRBJ2-1	TRBV12-3/TRBV12-4	few	.	CASSPLRAYNEQFF	TGTGCCAGCAGTCCTCTCCGGGCCTACAATGAGCAGTTCTTC
TRBJ2-7	TRBV20-1	few	.	CSAKTVGYEQYF	TGCAGTGCCAAGACAGTGGGCTACGAGCAGTACTTC
TRBJ1-5	TRBV6-6	.	.	CASSYVGQGNQPQHF	TGTGCCAGCAGTTACGTCGGACAAGGCAATCAGCCCCAGCATTTT
TRBJ1-6	TRBV27	few	.	CASRWTGTPLFNSPLHF	TGTGCCAGCAGATGGACCGGGACACCCTTATTCAATTCACCCCTCCACTTT
TRBJ2-2	TRBV5-4	few	.	CASTRVGGLDTGELFF	TGTGCCAGCACAAGGGTGGGCGGTTTAGACACCGGGGAGCTGTTTTTT